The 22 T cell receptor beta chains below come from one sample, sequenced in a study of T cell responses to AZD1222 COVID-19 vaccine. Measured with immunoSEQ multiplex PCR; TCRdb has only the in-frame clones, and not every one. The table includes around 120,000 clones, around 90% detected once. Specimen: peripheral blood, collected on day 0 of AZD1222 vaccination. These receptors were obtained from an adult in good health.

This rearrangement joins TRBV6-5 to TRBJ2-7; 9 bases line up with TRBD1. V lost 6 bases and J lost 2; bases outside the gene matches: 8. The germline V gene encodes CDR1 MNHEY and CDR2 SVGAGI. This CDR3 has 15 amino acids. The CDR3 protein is CASRHRGQGPYEQYF. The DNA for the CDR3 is TGTGCCAGCAGGCACCGGGGACAGGGCCCCTACGAGCAGTACTTC.

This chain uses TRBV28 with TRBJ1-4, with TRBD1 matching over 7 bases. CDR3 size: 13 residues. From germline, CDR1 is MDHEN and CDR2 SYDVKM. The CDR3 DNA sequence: TGTGCTGCCTCCCAGGGGGCTAATGAAAAACTGTTTTTT. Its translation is CAASQGANEKLFF.

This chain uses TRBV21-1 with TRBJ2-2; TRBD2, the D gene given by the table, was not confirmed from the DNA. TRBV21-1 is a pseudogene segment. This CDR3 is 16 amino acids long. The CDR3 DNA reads TGTGCCAGCAACACCCCGGGGGGGAGTCGGACCGGGGAGCTGTTTTTT. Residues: CASNTPGGSRTGELFF.

The CDR3 DNA is TGCGCCAGCAGCCAAACATTGGGACAGGGATTGAACACTGAAGCTTTCTTT. Its translation: CASSQTLGQGLNTEAFF. The chain employs TRBV4-1 and TRBJ1-1; TRBD1 matches at 9 bases. This CDR3 has 17 residues. V shed 2 bases and J 0 bases; nucleotides not matched to a gene: 7. The germline V gene has CDR1 MGHRA and CDR2 YSYEKL.

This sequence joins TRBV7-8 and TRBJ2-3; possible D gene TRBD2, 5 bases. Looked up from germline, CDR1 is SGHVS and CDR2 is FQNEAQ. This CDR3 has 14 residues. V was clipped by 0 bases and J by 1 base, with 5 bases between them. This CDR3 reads CASSLARGTDTQYF. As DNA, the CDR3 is TGTGCCAGCAGCTTAGCGAGGGGCACAGATACGCAGTATTTT.

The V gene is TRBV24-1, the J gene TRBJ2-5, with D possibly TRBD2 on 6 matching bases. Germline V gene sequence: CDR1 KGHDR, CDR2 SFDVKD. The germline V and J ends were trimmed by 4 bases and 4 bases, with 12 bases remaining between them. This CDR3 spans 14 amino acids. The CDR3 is CATSDPAGPETQYF. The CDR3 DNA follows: TGTGCCACCAGTGACCCCGCGGGGCCAGAGACCCAGTACTTC.

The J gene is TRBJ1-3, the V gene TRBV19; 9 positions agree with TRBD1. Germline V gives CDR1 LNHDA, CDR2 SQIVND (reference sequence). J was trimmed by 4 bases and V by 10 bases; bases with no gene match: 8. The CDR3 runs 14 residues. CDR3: CATQTGTGGNTIYF. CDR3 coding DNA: TGTGCCACTCAAACCGGGACAGGGGGAAACACCATATATTTT.

As DNA, the CDR3 is TGCGCCAGCAGCATAAGGACAGGGGACGAGCAGTACTTC. Translated: CASSIRTGDEQYF. The gene calls are TRBV5-1 and TRBJ2-7, with 9 nucleotides matching TRBD1. The junction had 4 bases not matched to a gene; V was cut back by 4 bases and J by 5 bases. The CDR3 is 13 residues long. Per germline, CDR1 SGHRS and CDR2 YFSETQ.

The CDR3 is CASSLATSNTEAFF. As DNA, the CDR3 is TGCGCCAGCAGCTTGGCGACATCGAACACTGAAGCTTTCTTT. The genes are TRBV5-1 and TRBJ1-1; D remains ambiguous. This CDR3 comprises 14 residues. Trimming took 0 bases from V and 1 from J, leaving 7 bases between them. CDR1 is SGHRS and CDR2 is YFSETQ in the germline V gene.

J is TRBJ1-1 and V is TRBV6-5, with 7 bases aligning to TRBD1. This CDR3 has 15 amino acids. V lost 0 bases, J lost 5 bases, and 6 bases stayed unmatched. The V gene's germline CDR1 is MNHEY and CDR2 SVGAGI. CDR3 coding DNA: TGTGCCAGCAGTTACTCTACAGGGGCTTCTACTGAAGCTTTCTTT. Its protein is CASSYSTGASTEAFF.

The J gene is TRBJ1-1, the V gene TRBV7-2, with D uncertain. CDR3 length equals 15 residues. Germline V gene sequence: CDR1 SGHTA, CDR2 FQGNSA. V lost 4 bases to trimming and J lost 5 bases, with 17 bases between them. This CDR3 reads CASSSGGNWVTEAFF. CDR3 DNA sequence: TGTGCCAGCAGCTCCGGAGGGAATTGGGTTACTGAAGCTTTCTTT. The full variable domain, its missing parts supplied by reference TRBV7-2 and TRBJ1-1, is GAGVSQSPSNKVTEKGKDVELRCDPISGHTALYWYRQSLGQGLEFLIYFQGNSAPDKSGLPSDRFSAERTGGSVSTLTIQRTQQEDSAVYLCASSSGGNWVTEAFFGQGTRLTVV.

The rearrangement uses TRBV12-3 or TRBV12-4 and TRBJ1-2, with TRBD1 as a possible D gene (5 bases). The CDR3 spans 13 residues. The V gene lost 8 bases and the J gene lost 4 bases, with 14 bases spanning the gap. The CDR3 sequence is CASSSRGGYGYTF. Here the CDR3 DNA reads TGTGCCAGCTCCTCCCGCGGGGGCTATGGCTACACCTTC.

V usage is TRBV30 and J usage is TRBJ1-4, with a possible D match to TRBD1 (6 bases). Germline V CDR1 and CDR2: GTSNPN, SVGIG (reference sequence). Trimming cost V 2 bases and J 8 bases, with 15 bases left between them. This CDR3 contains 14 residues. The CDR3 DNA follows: TGTGCCTGGAGTCCAGGGGTAGTTTGGGAAAAACTGTTTTTT. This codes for CAWSPGVVWEKLFF.

The chain's CDR3 is CASSLEGQDSNQPQHF. In nucleotides, the CDR3 is TGTGCCAGCAGCTTAGAAGGACAGGATAGCAATCAGCCCCAGCATTTT. V is TRBV11-2 and J is TRBJ1-5; TRBD1 matches at 7 bases. This CDR3 region has 16 residues. J was trimmed by 0 bases and V by 0 bases; bases with no gene match: 2. CDR1 and CDR2 from the germline V gene are SGHAT and FQNNGV.

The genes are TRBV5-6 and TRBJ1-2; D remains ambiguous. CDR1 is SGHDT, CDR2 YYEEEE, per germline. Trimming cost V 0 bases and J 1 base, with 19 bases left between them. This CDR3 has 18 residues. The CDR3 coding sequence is TGTGCCAGCAGCTTGGGGCCCCTAAGGGTGAACCGTAACTATGGCTACACCTTC. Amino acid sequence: CASSLGPLRVNRNYGYTF.

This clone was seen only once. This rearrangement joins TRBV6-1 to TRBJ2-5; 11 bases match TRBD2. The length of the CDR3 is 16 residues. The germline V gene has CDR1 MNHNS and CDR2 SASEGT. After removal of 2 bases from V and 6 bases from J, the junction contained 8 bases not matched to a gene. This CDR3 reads CASSETSGRTLKTQYF. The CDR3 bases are TGTGCCAGCAGTGAAACTAGCGGGAGAACGTTAAAGACCCAGTACTTC.

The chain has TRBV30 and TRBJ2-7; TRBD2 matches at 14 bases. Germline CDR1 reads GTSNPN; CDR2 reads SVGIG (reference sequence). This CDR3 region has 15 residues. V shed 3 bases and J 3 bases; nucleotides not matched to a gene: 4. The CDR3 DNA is TGTGCCTGGAGGAAGGGACTAGCGGGAGTCTACGAGCAGTACTTC. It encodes CAWRKGLAGVYEQYF.

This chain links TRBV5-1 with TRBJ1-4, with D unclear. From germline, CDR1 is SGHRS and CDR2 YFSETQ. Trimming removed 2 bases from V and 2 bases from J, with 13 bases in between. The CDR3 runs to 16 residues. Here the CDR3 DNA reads TGCGCCAGCAGCTTCGAGCACTTAGGGACTAATGAAAAACTGTTTTTT. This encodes CASSFEHLGTNEKLFF.

CDR3 nucleotide sequence: TGCAGCGCGTCGGACAGGGGTGAGCAGTTCTTC. Its translation: CSASDRGEQFF. This chain joins TRBV29-1 and TRBJ2-1, with 9 bases aligning to TRBD1. V shed 7 bases, J shed 9 bases, and the junction held 4 bases outside the gene matches. Germline CDR1 is SQVTM and CDR2 is ANQGSEA. The CDR3 runs to 11 residues.

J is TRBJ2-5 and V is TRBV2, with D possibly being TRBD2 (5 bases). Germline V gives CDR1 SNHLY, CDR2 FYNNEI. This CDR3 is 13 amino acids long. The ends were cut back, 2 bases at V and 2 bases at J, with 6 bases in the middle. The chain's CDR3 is CASSETGQETQYF. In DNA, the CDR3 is TGTGCCAGCAGTGAAACGGGGCAAGAGACCCAGTACTTC.

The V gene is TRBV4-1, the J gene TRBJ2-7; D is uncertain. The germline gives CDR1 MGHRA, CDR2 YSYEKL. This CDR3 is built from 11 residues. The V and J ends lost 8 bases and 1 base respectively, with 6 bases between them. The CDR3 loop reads CASGPSYEQYF. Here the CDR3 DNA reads TGCGCCAGCGGACCTTCCTACGAGCAGTACTTC.

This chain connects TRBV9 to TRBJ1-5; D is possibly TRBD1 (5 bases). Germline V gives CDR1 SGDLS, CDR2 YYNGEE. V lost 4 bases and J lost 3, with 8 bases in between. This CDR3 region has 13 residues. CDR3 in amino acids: CASSLGVNQPQHF. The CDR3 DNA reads TGTGCCAGCAGCCTAGGGGTCAATCAGCCCCAGCATTTT. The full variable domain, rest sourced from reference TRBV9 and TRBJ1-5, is DSGVTQTPKHLITATGQRVTLRCSPRSGDLSVYWYQQSLDQGLQFLIQYYNGEERAKGNILERFSAQQFPDLHSELNLSSLELGDSALYFCASSLGVNQPQHFGDGTRLSIL.